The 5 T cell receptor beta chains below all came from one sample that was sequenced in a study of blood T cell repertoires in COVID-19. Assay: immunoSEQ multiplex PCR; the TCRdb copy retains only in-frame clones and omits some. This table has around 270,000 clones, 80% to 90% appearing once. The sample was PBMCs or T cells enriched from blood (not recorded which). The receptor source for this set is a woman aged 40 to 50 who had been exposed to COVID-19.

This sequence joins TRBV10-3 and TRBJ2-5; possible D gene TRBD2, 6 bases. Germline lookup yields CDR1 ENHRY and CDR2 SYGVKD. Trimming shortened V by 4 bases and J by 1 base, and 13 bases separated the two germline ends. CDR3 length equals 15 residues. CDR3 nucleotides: TGTGCCATCAGTGCGGACCGGGACTCCCAAGAGACCCAGTACTTC. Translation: CAISADRDSQETQYF.

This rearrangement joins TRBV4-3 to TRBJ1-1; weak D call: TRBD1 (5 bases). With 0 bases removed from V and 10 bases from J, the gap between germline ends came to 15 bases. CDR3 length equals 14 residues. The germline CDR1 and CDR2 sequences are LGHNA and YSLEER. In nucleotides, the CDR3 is TGCGCCAGCAGCCAAGACCAGGGAATTGTTCGAGCTTTCTTT. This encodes CASSQDQGIVRAFF.

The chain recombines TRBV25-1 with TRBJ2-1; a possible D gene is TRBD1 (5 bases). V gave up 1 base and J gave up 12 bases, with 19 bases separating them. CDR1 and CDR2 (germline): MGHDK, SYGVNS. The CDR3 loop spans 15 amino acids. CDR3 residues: CASSEFGIKQVGQFF. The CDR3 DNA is TGTGCCAGCAGTGAATTTGGAATAAAACAGGTCGGGCAGTTCTTC.

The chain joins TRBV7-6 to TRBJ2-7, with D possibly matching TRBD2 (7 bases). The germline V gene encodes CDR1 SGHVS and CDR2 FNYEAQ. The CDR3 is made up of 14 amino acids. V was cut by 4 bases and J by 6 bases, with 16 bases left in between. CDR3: CASSSLTGRGEQYF. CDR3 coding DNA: TGTGCCAGCAGCTCTCTTACAGGGAGGGGCGAGCAGTACTTC.

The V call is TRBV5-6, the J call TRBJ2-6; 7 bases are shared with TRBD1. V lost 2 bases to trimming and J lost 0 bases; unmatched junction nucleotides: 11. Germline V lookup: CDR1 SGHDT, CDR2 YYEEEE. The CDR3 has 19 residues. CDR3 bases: TGTGCCAGCAGCTTACCGACAGGGAGAACCCGCTCTGGGGCCAACGTCCTGACTTTC. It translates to CASSLPTGRTRSGANVLTF.